This T cell receptor (beta chain) was captured in a study of blood T cell repertoires in COVID-19. Study-wide background: Samples came from the United States, Italy and Spain, spanning acute and convalescent COVID-19. The cDNA or gDNA used as material had been derived from T cells, B-cell-depleted T cells, or PBMCs.

CDR3 size: 15 residues. Germline V gene data show CDR1 as SGHNT and CDR2 as YYREEE (reference sequence). Trimming took off 3 bases at V and 0 bases at J, with 10 bases between the two ends. Participant-reported clinical history was the basis for cohort assignment. Each recovered donor of Cohort 3 presented with two negative PCRs, clearance, or symptom resolution. This table comes from immunoSEQ multiplex PCR, and its TCRdb copy is limited to in-frame clones, with some not included. The data contain about 370,000 clones, 80% to 90% of them singletons. The J gene is TRBJ1-3, the V gene TRBV5-4; D unresolved. The TCR sequence derives from a man aged 18-30 years who had recovered from COVID-19. The specimen sequenced was PBMCs or T cells enriched from blood (not recorded which). The CDR3 DNA reads as TGTGCCAGCAGCTACGACGGGAACTCTGGAAACACCATATATTTT. This sequence encodes CASSYDGNSGNTIYF.